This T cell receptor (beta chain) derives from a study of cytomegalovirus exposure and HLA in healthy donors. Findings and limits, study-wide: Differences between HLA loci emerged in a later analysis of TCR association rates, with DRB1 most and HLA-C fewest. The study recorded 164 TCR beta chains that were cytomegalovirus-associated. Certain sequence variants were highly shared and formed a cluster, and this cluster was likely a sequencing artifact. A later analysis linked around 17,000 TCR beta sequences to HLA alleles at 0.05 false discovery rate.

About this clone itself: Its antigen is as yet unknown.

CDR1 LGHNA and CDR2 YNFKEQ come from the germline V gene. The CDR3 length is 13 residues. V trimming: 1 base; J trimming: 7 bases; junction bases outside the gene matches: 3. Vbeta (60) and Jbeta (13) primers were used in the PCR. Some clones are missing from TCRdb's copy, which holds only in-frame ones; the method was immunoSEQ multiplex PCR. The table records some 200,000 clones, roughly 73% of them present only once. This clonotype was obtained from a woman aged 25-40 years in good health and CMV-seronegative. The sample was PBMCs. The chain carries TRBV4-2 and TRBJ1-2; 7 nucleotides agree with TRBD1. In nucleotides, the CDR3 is TGTGCCAGCAGCCAAGCCCAGGGGGTTGGCTACACCTTC. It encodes CASSQAQGVGYTF.